A single sample gave rise to the 2 T cell receptor beta chains below, sequenced in a study of blood T cell repertoires in COVID-19. The protocol was immunoSEQ multiplex PCR, while the TCRdb copy is restricted to in-frame clones and leaves out a portion. Of approximately 120,000 clones in the sample, around 80% were seen once. The sequenced sample was peripheral blood. These receptors came from a human donor in a cohort sampled during active COVID-19.

A single count supports this clone. The V and J genes are TRBV6-5 and TRBJ2-7; 8 bases align to TRBD1. J lost 4 bases, V lost 9 bases, and 5 bases had no gene match. CDR3 size: 12 residues. In germline, CDR1 is MNHEY, CDR2 SVGAGI. CDR3 region: CASRTGQYEQYF. CDR3 DNA: TGTGCCAGTCGGACAGGGCAATACGAGCAGTACTTC.

DNA for the CDR3: TGTGCCAGCAGTTCACAGGGGGGTGGCTACACCTTC. Its protein is CASSSQGGGYTF. This chain joins TRBV12-3 or TRBV12-4 and TRBJ1-2, with 8 positions matching TRBD1. After removal of 4 bases from V and 7 bases from J, the junction contained 2 bases not matched to a gene. The CDR3 contains 12 residues.